This T cell receptor beta chain is from a study of blood T cell repertoires in COVID-19. As originally analysed: Nucleated cell number was recorded as an estimate derived from reference gene primer amplification. Libraries were prepared by immunoSEQ multiplex PCR; TCRdb keeps only in-frame clonotypes and omits some of them. D and trimming were read from the DNA, whereas the V and J calls and clone size are those reported in that table. The sample yields 130,000 to 150,000 clones, around 78% seen once. CDR3 length: 15 residues. Trimming left V 5 bases short and J 0 bases short, with 13 bases between. Germline V gives CDR1 LNHDA, CDR2 SQIVND (reference sequence).

Source material: peripheral blood. This clonotype originated in a woman aged 55 to 70 with acute or convalescent COVID-19. The rearrangement joins TRBV19 to TRBJ1-2, with D perhaps matching TRBD1 (6 bases). The CDR3 here is CASSAPGDPNYGYTF. The CDR3 DNA reads TGTGCCAGTAGTGCCCCAGGGGACCCTAACTATGGCTACACCTTC.